This T cell receptor beta chain was identified during a study of blood T cell repertoires in COVID-19. This clone was seen a few times. Germline V gene lookup returns CDR1 SGHKS and CDR2 YYEKEE (reference sequence). Trimming pared 4 bases from V and 7 bases from J, leaving 12 bases between. The CDR3 runs 13 residues. Some clones are missing from TCRdb's copy, which holds only in-frame ones; the method was immunoSEQ multiplex PCR. The sample has under 350,000 clones, 75% to 90% seen once. Sequenced: peripheral blood. This chain uses TRBV5-5 with TRBJ2-1; D uncertain. The origin of this receptor is a man aged 35 to 55 with acute or convalescent COVID-19. For the CDR3, the DNA is TGTGCCAGCAGCCCGGTGACTCGAAATGAGCAGTTCTTC. This sequence encodes CASSPVTRNEQFF. Full variable domain (outside the CDR3, taken from reference TRBV5-5 and TRBJ2-1): DAGVTQSPTHLIKTRGQQVTLRCSPISGHKSVSWYQQVLGQGPQFIFQYYEKEERGRGNFPDRFSARQFPNYSSELNVNALLLGDSALYLCASSPVTRNEQFFGPGTRLTVL.